This T cell receptor beta chain derives from a study of preoperative IRX-2 immunotherapy in early breast cancer. Assay used: immunoSEQ multiplex PCR; TCRdb lists only in-frame clones, some missing. This sample carries about 98,000 clones, 86% of them seen once, and the ten largest clones take roughly 1.9%. Documented treatment: preoperative locoregional IRX-2 cytokine immunotherapy. This phase Ib study tested locoregional IRX-2 cytokine immunotherapy given before surgery. The origin of this receptor is a human donor with breast cancer. The sequencing used tumor tissue, collected after IRX-2 immunotherapy.

The CDR3 sequence: CSGKGLPNTEAFF. CDR3 in DNA: TGCAGCGGGAAGGGGTTACCGAACACTGAAGCTTTCTTT. This chain joins TRBV29-1 and TRBJ1-1; maybe TRBD1 (5 bases). Germline V gives CDR1 SQVTM, CDR2 ANQGSEA. This CDR3 comprises 13 residues. V was trimmed by 7 bases and J by 1 base, leaving 13 bases between them.